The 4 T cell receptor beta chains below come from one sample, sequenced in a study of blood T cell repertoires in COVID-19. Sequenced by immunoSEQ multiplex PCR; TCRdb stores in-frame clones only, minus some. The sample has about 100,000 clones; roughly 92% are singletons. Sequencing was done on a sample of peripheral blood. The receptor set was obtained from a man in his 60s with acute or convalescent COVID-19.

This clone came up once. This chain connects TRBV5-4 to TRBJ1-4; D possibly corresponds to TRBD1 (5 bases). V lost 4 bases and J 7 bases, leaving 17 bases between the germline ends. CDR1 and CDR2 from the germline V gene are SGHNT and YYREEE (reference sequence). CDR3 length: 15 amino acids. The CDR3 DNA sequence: TGTGCCAGCAGCCCGGGGGGGTCGGTGGGTGAAAAACTGTTTTTT. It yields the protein CASSPGGSVGEKLFF.

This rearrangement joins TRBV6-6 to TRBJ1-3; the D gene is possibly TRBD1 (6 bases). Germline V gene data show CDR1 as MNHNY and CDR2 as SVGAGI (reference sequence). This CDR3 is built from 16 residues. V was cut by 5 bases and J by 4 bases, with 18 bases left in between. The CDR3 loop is CASSKTGATAGNTIYF. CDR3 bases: TGTGCCAGCAGTAAGACAGGTGCGACGGCCGGAAACACCATATATTTT.

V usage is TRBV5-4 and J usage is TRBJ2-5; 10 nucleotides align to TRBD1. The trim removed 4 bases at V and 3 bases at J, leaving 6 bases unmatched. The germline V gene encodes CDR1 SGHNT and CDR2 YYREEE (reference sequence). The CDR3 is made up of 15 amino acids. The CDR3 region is CASSRAGQGEETQYF. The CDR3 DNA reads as TGTGCCAGCAGCCGGGCCGGACAGGGGGAAGAGACCCAGTACTTC.

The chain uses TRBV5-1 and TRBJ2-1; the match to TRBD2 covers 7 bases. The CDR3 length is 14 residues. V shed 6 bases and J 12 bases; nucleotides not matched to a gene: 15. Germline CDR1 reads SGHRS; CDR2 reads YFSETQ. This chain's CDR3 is CASTERDRPGGQFF. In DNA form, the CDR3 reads TGCGCCAGCACTGAGCGGGACCGACCTGGTGGGCAGTTCTTC.